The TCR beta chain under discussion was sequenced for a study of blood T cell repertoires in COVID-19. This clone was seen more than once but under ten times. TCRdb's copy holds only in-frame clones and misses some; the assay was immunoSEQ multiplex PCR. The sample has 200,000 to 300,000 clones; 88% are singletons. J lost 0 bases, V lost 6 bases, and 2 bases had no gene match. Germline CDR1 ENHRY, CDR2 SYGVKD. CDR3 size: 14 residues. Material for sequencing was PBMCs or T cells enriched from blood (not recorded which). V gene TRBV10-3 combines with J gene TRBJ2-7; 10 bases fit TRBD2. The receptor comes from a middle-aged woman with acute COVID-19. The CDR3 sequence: CAISPSGSSYEQYF. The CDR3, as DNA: TGTGCCATCAGCCCTAGCGGGAGCTCCTACGAGCAGTACTTC.